This TCR beta chain emerged from a study of blood T cell repertoires in COVID-19. About the study: Specimens from acute and convalescent COVID-19 originated in the United States, Italy and Spain. PBMCs, B-cell-depleted T cells, or T cells provided the cDNA or gDNA that made up the material.

Original data processing: Amplification of reference gene primers was used by the study to estimate nucleated cell counts. TCRdb's copy holds only in-frame clones and misses some; the assay was immunoSEQ multiplex PCR. The DNA gave D and trimming, while V, J and clone size come from that table. The repertoire holds around 300,000 clones, roughly nine tenths seen once, with just under 0.95% in the top ten. About this clone itself: Other DNA sequences within the sample encode an identical CDR3.

J was trimmed by 1 base and V by 3 bases; bases with no gene match: 8. There are 17 residues in the CDR3. Germline CDR1 reads SGHVS; CDR2 reads FQNEAQ. This receptor was identified in a woman in her forties who had recovered from COVID-19. Sequencing was carried out using peripheral blood. The genes are TRBV7-8 and TRBJ1-3; the match to TRBD1 covers 8 bases. The CDR3 loop is CASSFGRTGRSGNTIYF. The CDR3, as DNA: TGTGCCAGCAGCTTCGGGCGGACAGGGCGTTCTGGAAACACCATATATTTT.